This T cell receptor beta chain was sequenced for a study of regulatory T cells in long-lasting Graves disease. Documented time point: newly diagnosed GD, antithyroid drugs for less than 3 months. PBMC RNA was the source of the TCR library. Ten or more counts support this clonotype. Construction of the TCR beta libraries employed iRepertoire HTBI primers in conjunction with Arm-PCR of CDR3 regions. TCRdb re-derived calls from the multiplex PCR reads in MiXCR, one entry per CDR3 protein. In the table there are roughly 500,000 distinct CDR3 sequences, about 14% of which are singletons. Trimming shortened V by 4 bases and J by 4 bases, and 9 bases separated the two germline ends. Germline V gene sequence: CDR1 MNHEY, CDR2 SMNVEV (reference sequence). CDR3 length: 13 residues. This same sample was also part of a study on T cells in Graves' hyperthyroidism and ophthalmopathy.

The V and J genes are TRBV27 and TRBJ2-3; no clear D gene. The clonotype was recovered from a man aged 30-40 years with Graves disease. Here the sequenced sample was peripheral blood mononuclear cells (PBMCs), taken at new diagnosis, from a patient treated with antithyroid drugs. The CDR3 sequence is CASSWVPADTQYF. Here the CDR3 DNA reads TGTGCCAGCAGTTGGGTCCCCGCAGATACGCAGTATTTT.